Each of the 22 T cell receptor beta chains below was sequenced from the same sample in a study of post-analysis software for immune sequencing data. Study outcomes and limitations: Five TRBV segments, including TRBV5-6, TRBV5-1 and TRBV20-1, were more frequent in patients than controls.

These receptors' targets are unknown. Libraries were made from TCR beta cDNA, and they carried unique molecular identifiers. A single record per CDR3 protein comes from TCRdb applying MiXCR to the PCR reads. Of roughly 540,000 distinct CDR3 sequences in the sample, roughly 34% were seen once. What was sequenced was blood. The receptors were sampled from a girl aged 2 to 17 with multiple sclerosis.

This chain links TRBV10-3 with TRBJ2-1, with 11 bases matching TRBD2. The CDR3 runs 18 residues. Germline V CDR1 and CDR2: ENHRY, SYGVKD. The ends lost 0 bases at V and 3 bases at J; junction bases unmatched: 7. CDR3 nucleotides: TGTGCCATCAGTGAGTCGAGGTCTAGCGGGGGGAACTACAATGAGCAGTTCTTC. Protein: CAISESRSSGGNYNEQFF.

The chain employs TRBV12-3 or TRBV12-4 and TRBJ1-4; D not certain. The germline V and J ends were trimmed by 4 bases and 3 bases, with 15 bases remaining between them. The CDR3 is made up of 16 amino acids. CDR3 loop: CASSSFAGTANEKLFF. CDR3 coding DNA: TGTGCCAGCAGTTCATTTGCAGGAACGGCTAATGAAAAACTGTTTTTT.

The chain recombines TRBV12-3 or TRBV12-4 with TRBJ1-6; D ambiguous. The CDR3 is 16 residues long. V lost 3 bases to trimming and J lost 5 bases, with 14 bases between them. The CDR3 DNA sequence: TGTGCCAGCAGTTTTTGGTCCGGTAGAGATAATTCACCCCTCCACTTT. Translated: CASSFWSGRDNSPLHF.

This CDR3 is CASSGTSRTDTQYF. CDR3 coding DNA: TGCGCCAGCAGCGGGACTTCCCGCACAGATACGCAGTATTTT. This chain connects TRBV5-1 to TRBJ2-3, with D perhaps matching TRBD2 (6 bases). The CDR3 runs to 14 residues. CDR1 is SGHRS, CDR2 YFSETQ, per germline. V dropped 4 bases and J dropped 1 base, with 10 bases sitting between them.

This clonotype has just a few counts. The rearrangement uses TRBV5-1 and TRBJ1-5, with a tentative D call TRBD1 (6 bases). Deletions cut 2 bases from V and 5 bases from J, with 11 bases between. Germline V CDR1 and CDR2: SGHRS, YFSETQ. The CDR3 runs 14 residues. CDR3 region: CASSLEGVDQPQHF. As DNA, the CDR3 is TGCGCCAGCAGCTTAGAGGGGGTAGATCAGCCCCAGCATTTT. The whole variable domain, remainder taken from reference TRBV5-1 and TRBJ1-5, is KAGVTQTPRYLIKTRGQQVTLSCSPISGHRSVSWYQQTPGQGLQFLFEYFSETQRNKGNFPGRFSGRQFSNSRSEMNVSTLELGDSALYLCASSLEGVDQPQHFGDGTRLSIL.

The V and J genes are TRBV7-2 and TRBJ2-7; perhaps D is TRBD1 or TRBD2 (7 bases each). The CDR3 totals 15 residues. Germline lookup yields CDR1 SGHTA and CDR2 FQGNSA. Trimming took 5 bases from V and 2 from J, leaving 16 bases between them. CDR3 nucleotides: TGTGCCAGCAGCGAGGGGGCGGGGGTACCCTACGAGCAGTACTTC. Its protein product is CASSEGAGVPYEQYF. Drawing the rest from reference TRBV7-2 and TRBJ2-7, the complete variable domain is GAGVSQSPSNKVTEKGKDVELRCDPISGHTALYWYRQSLGQGLEFLIYFQGNSAPDKSGLPSDRFSAERTGGSVSTLTIQRTQQEDSAVYLCASSEGAGVPYEQYFGPGTRLTVT.

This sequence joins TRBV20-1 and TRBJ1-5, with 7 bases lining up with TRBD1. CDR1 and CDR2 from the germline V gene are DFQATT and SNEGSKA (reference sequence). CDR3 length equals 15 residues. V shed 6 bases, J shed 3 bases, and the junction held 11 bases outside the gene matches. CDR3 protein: CSALTGSFLNQPQHF. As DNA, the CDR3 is TGCAGTGCACTGACAGGGTCGTTCCTCAATCAGCCCCAGCATTTT.

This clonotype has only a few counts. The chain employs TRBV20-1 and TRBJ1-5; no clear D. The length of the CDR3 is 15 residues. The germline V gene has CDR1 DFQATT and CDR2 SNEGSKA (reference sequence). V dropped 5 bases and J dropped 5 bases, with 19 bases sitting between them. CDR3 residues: CSAYSSGRSDQPQHF. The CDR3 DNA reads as TGCAGTGCTTATAGTTCTGGCCGTTCCGATCAGCCCCAGCATTTT.

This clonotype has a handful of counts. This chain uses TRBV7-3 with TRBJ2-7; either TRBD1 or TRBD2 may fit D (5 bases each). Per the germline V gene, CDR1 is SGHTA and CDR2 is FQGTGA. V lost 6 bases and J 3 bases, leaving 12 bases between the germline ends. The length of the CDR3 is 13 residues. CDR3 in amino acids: CASRGPGLYEQYF. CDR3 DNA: TGTGCCAGCAGGGGACCAGGGCTCTACGAGCAGTACTTC.

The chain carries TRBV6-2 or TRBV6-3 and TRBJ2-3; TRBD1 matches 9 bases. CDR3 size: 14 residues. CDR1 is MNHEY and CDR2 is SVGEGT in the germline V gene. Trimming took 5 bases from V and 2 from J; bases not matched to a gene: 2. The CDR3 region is CASSDRGDTDTQYF. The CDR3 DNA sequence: TGTGCCAGCAGTGACAGGGGGGACACAGATACGCAGTATTTT.

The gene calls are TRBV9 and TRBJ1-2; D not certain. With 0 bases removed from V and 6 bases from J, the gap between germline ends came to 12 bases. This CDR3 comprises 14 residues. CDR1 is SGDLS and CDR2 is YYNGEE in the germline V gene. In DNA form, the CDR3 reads TGTGCCAGCAGCGTAGAATGGGGTAGAGATGGCTACACCTTC. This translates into CASSVEWGRDGYTF.

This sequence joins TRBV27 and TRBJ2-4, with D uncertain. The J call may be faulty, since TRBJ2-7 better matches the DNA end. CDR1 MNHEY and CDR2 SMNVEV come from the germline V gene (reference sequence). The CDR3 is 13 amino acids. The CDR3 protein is CASSRTGVYEQYF. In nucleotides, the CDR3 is TGTGCCAGCAGCCGGACGGGCGTTTACGAGCAGTACTTC.

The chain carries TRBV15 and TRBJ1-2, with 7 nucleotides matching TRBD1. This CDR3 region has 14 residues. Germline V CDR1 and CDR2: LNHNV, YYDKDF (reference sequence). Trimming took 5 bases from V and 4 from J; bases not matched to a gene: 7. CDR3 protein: CATSGTGQLYGYTF. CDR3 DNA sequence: TGTGCCACCAGCGGAACGGGACAGCTCTATGGCTACACCTTC.

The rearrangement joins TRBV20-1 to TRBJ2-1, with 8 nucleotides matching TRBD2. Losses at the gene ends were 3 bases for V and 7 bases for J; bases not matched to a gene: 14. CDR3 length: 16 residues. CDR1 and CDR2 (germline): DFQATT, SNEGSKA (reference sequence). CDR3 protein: CSASREGLASRNEQFF. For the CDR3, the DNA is TGCAGTGCTAGTCGGGAGGGACTGGCCAGCCGGAATGAGCAGTTCTTC.

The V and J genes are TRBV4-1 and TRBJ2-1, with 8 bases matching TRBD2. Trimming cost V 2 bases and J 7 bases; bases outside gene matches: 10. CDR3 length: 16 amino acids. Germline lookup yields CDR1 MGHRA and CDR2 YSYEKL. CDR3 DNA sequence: TGCGCCAGCAGCCAACCAGGGCGGGGGGCTTTTAATGAGCAGTTCTTC. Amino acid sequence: CASSQPGRGAFNEQFF.

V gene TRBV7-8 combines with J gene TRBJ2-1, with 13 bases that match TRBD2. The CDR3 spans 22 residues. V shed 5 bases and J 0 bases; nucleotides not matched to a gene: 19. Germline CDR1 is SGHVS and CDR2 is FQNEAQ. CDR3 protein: CASSPTLPELAGGRSSYNEQFF. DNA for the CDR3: TGTGCCAGCAGCCCCACCTTGCCTGAACTAGCGGGGGGGAGAAGCTCCTACAATGAGCAGTTCTTC.

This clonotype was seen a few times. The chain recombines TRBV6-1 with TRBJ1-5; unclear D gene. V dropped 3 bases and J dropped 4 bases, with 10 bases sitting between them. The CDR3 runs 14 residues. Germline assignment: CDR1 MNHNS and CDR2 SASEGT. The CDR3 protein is CASSDWAENQPQHF. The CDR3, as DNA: TGTGCCAGCAGTGATTGGGCAGAGAATCAGCCCCAGCATTTT.

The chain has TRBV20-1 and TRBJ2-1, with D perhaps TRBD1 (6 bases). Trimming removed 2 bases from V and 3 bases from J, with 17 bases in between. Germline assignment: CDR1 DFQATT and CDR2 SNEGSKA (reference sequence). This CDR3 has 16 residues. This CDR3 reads CSARKAGLGGYNEQFF. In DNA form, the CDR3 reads TGCAGTGCTAGAAAGGCAGGTCTAGGGGGCTACAATGAGCAGTTCTTC.

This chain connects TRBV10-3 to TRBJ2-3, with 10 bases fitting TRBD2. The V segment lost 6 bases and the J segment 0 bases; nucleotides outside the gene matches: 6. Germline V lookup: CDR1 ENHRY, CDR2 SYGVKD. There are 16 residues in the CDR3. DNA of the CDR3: TGTGCCATCAGGGGGCTAGCGGGGGAGAGCACAGATACGCAGTATTTT. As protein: CAIRGLAGESTDTQYF.

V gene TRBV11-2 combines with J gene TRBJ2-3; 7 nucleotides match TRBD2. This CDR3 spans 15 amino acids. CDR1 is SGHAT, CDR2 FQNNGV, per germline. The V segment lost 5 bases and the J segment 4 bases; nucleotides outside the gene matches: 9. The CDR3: CASSPERGWADTQYF. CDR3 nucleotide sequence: TGTGCCAGCAGCCCGGAGCGGGGATGGGCAGATACGCAGTATTTT.

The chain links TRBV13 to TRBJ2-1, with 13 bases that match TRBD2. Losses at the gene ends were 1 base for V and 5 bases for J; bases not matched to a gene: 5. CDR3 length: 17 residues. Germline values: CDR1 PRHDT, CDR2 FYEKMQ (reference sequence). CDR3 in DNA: TGTGCCAGCAGCTTAGAGGGACTAGCGGGGAAACACAATGAGCAGTTCTTC. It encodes CASSLEGLAGKHNEQFF. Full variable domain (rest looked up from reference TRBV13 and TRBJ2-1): AAGVIQSPRHLIKEKRETATLKCYPIPRHDTVYWYQQGPGQDPQFLISFYEKMQSDKGSIPDRFSAQQFSDYHSELNMSSLELGDSALYFCASSLEGLAGKHNEQFFGPGTRLTVL.

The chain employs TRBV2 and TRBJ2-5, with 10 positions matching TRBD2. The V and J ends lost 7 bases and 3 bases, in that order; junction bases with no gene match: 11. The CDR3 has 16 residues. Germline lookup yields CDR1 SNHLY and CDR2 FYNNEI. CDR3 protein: CASTDLAGDTKETQYF. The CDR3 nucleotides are TGTGCCAGCACCGATCTAGCGGGGGACACTAAAGAGACCCAGTACTTC.